The sequence of this TCR beta chain was determined in a study of breast tumors, draining lymph nodes, adjacent tissues. General study findings and limits: Luminal-like breast cancer showed significantly greater tumor-nontumor repertoire similarity than basal-like breast cancer did. Tumors had less TCR diversity than lymph nodes, more than nontumor tissue. The lymph node origin of tumor T cells was framed as consistent with a hypothesis, not demonstrated.

This CDR3 spans 15 amino acids. The trim removed 5 bases at V and 6 bases at J, leaving 8 bases unmatched. From germline, CDR1 is LNHDA and CDR2 SQIVND (reference sequence). TCRdb reprocessed the multiplex PCR reads via MiXCR and lists one record per CDR3 protein. This sample yields over 70,000 distinct CDR3 sequences, of which roughly 30% are seen a single time; over 8% belongs to the top ten. This clonotype has at least ten counts. Its antigen is still unknown. Breast cancer patients provided tissue from their axillary draining lymph nodes. The J gene is TRBJ2-3, the V gene TRBV19; 10 bases map to TRBD1. The sequencing input was axillary lymph node tissue. The clonotype was recovered from a female donor with breast cancer. Some clones in this sample may be carry-over from other donors' samples. The CDR3 sequence is CASSPTGGAVDTQYF. DNA for the CDR3: TGTGCCAGTAGTCCGACAGGGGGCGCGGTGGATACGCAGTATTTT. The full variable domain, completed using reference TRBV19 and TRBJ2-3, is DGGITQSPKYLFRKEGQNVTLSCEQNLNHDAMYWYRQDPGQGLRLIYYSQIVNDFQKGDIAEGYSVSREKKESFPLTVTSAQKNPTAFYLCASSPTGGAVDTQYFGPGTRLTVL.